This T cell receptor beta chain stems from a study of T-cell reconstitution after alpha-beta-depleted transplantation in children. Notes on the study in general: T-cell counts and diversity at one year following transplant were attributed mainly to newly produced T cells.

This clonotype has ten or more counts. What it binds is unknown. V lost 0 bases and J 1 base, leaving 11 bases between the germline ends. Germline V lookup: CDR1 LGHDT, CDR2 YNNKEL (reference sequence). The CDR3 is 16 residues long. Unique molecular identifiers were used to barcode this TCRbeta library. MiXCR, run by TCRdb on the PCR reads, gives a single entry per CDR3 protein. This sample yields roughly 100,000 distinct CDR3 sequences, of which roughly 7.6% are seen a single time; around 15% belongs to the top ten. This rearrangement joins TRBV3-1 to TRBJ2-3; D is uncertain. The input for sequencing was PBMCs, taken before TCRalphabeta/CD19-depleted stem cell transplant. This clonotype was obtained from a boy aged 2 to 10 with acute lymphoblastic leukemia, due to receive a stem cell transplant. DNA for the CDR3: TGTGCCAGCAGCCAAGAGTCACTACCTGGCACAGATACGCAGTATTTT. This sequence encodes CASSQESLPGTDTQYF.